These 6 T cell receptor beta chains share one sample of origin, sequenced in a study of blood T cell repertoires in COVID-19. Produced via immunoSEQ multiplex PCR; TCRdb's table is partial and in-frame only. The sample lists some 180,000 clones; around 82% were seen once. Sequenced sample: peripheral blood. These receptor sequences come from a woman in her 70s who had recovered from COVID-19.

This chain joins TRBV4-1 and TRBJ1-1; the D gene is possibly TRBD1 (6 bases). The CDR3 is made up of 15 amino acids. The V end lost 6 bases, the J end lost 4 bases, and 18 bases lay between the germline ends. Germline lookup yields CDR1 MGHRA and CDR2 YSYEKL. The CDR3 region has the DNA TGCGCCAGCAGTCTAAGGGGGGGCGAGGGCACTGAAGCTTTCTTT. Translated, it gives CASSLRGGEGTEAFF.

This chain uses TRBV7-9 with TRBJ1-6, with a tentative D call TRBD1 (5 bases). Germline loops: CDR1 SEHNR, CDR2 FQNEAQ (reference sequence). The ends were cut back, 5 bases at V and 8 bases at J, with 25 bases in the middle. The CDR3 consists of 18 residues. DNA for the CDR3: TGTGCCAGCAGCCCAACCCCTCCGGTGTGGGGCAGGGATTCACCCCTCCACTTT. Residues: CASSPTPPVWGRDSPLHF.

The chain is built from TRBV6-4 and TRBJ1-2; 9 positions agree with TRBD1. V dropped 5 bases and J dropped 8; count of bases not matched to a gene: 6. This CDR3 has 13 residues. The V gene's germline CDR1 is MRHNA and CDR2 SNTAGT. Written as DNA, the CDR3 is TGTGCCAGCAGTCCCACAGGGGGCGGCGGCTACACCTTC. This sequence encodes CASSPTGGGGYTF.

The chain carries TRBV7-2 and TRBJ2-1; D perhaps matches TRBD1 (6 bases). This CDR3 comprises 15 residues. The V end lost 5 bases, the J end lost 8 bases, and 19 bases lay between the germline ends. Germline V gives CDR1 SGHTA, CDR2 FQGNSA. CDR3 residues: CASSTQGPGGDEQFF. DNA of the CDR3: TGTGCCAGCAGCACACAGGGCCCCGGTGGGGATGAGCAGTTCTTC.

This chain uses TRBV19 with TRBJ1-1; D unclear. The CDR3 totals 13 residues. Trimming pared 6 bases from V and 4 bases from J, leaving 12 bases between. The germline gives CDR1 LNHDA, CDR2 SQIVND (reference sequence). The CDR3 protein is CASRNHDTTEAFF. In nucleotides, the CDR3 is TGTGCCAGTAGAAATCACGACACCACTGAAGCTTTCTTT.

The rearrangement uses TRBV20-1 and TRBJ2-5; 7 positions agree with TRBD2. Trimming removed 6 bases from V and 4 bases from J; junction bases left unmatched: 5. The germline V gene has CDR1 DFQATT and CDR2 SNEGSKA (reference sequence). This CDR3 comprises 12 residues. DNA of the CDR3: TGCAGTGCCAGTGGGGGGGGAGAGACCCAGTACTTC. It is translated as CSASGGGETQYF.